Below, 5 T cell receptor beta chains from the same sample are listed, as sequenced in a study of cytomegalovirus exposure and HLA in healthy donors. PCR used 60 Vbeta primers and 13 Jbeta primers. Clones were sequenced by immunoSEQ multiplex PCR, and TCRdb holds only the in-frame ones, with some missing. The sample holds around 33,000 clones, 85% to 95% seen once. Input material: PBMCs. The receptors were sampled from a woman younger than 30 in good health and CMV-seronegative.

The chain has TRBV9 and TRBJ2-5, with 8 bases matching TRBD2. CDR1 and CDR2 from the germline V gene are SGDLS and YYNGEE. The CDR3 consists of 16 residues. J was trimmed by 5 bases and V by 3 bases; bases with no gene match: 12. CDR3 protein: CASSAQVAGPTETQYF. As DNA, the CDR3 is TGTGCCAGCAGCGCCCAGGTAGCGGGACCAACCGAGACCCAGTACTTC.

The J gene is TRBJ1-2, the V gene TRBV5-1; 7 bases match TRBD1. The CDR3 spans 16 residues. Germline V gene lookup returns CDR1 SGHRS and CDR2 YFSETQ. V was clipped by 4 bases and J by 7 bases; unmatched bases: 16. The CDR3, as DNA: TGCGCCAGCAGCCCAGACATGGACAGGAGAAGCGTTGGCTACACCTTC. Protein: CASSPDMDRRSVGYTF.

The V gene is TRBV5-1, the J gene TRBJ1-4; D gene uncertain. The germline V and J ends were trimmed by 0 bases and 0 bases, with 9 bases remaining between them. This CDR3 region has 16 residues. Germline CDR1 is SGHRS and CDR2 is YFSETQ. The DNA of the CDR3 is TGCGCCAGCAGCTTGGTCGGGGATACAACTAATGAAAAACTGTTTTTT. It translates to CASSLVGDTTNEKLFF.

This rearrangement joins TRBV27 to TRBJ2-3; 7 bases fit TRBD1. J was trimmed by 3 bases and V by 3 bases; bases with no gene match: 9. Germline V gives CDR1 MNHEY, CDR2 SMNVEV (reference sequence). This CDR3 has 16 residues. CDR3 nucleotides: TGTGCCAGCAGTTTCTACAGGGGTACCGGGACAGATACGCAGTATTTT. It specifies CASSFYRGTGTDTQYF.

The chain joins TRBV19 to TRBJ2-1, with 13 bases matching TRBD2. The V gene's germline CDR1 is LNHDA and CDR2 SQIVND (reference sequence). V shed 7 bases and J 9 bases; nucleotides not matched to a gene: 12. This CDR3 is built from 16 residues. The CDR3 DNA is TGTGCCAGTACTACTAGCGGGAGGGTTTTGGTCGGTGAGCAGTTCTTC. It translates to CASTTSGRVLVGEQFF. Variable domain in full (rest from reference TRBV19 and TRBJ2-1): DGGITQSPKYLFRKEGQNVTLSCEQNLNHDAMYWYRQDPGQGLRLIYYSQIVNDFQKGDIAEGYSVSREKKESFPLTVTSAQKNPTAFYLCASTTSGRVLVGEQFFGPGTRLTVL.